A single sample gave rise to the 3 T cell receptor beta chains below, sequenced in a study of cytomegalovirus exposure and HLA in healthy donors. 60 Vbeta and 13 Jbeta primers were used in PCR. Data came from immunoSEQ multiplex PCR; TCRdb stores just in-frame clones and leaves some out. The table lists more than 100,000 clones, about 80% of them singletons. The specimen was PBMCs. These receptors were obtained from a man aged 40-49 years in good health and CMV-seronegative.

The chain couples TRBV5-4 to TRBJ2-2; TRBD1 aligns across 9 bases. In germline, CDR1 is SGHNT, CDR2 YYREEE (reference sequence). J was trimmed by 6 bases and V by 3 bases; bases with no gene match: 6. The CDR3 covers 15 residues. The CDR3 sequence is CASSSRQGGAGELFF. CDR3 nucleotides: TGTGCCAGCAGCTCTAGACAGGGGGGAGCCGGGGAGCTGTTTTTT.

This clone is a singleton in its sample. The CDR3 bases are TGTGCCAGCAGCATCTACAGGGGGTCCCCCTACGAGCAGTACTTC. Translated, it gives CASSIYRGSPYEQYF. This chain joins TRBV7-2 and TRBJ2-7, with TRBD1 matching over 8 bases. Germline V gives CDR1 SGHTA, CDR2 FQGNSA. V gave up 5 bases and J gave up 2 bases; unmatched junction bases: 8. The CDR3 has 15 amino acids.

The CDR3 is CSVESGQETQYF. CDR3 DNA sequence: TGCAGCGTTGAATCCGGCCAAGAGACCCAGTACTTC. The chain combines TRBV29-1 with TRBJ2-5; no definite D call. The CDR3 extends over 12 amino acids. Trimming shortened V by 2 bases and J by 1 base, and 5 bases separated the two germline ends. Germline V gives CDR1 SQVTM, CDR2 ANQGSEA.